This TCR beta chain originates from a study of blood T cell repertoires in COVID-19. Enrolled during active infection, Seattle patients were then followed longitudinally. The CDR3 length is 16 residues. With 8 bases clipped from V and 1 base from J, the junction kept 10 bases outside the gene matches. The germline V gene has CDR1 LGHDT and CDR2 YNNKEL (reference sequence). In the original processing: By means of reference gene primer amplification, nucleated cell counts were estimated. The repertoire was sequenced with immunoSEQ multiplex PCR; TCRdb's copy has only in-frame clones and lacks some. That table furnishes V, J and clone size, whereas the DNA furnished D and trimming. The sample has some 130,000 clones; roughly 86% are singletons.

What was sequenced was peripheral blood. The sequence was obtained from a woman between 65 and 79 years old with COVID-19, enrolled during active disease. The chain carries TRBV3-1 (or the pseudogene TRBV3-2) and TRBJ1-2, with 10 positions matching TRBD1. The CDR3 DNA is TGTGCCAGCGGATCCGGACAGGGGGGCCTTAACTATGGCTACACCTTC. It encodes CASGSGQGGLNYGYTF.